A selection of T cell receptor beta chains follows, all from one sample in a study of cytomegalovirus exposure and HLA in healthy donors. Measured with immunoSEQ multiplex PCR; TCRdb has only the in-frame clones, and not every one. The sample comprises about 160,000 clones, over 65% of which are singletons, and less than 8.5% rests with the top ten. The source material was PBMCs. Receptors originate from a man aged 40-49 years in good health and CMV-seropositive. CDR3s include the opening cysteine and the closing phenylalanine or tryptophan. A D gene is named only where the DNA matches it firmly. Expanded clones get a size class; other rows say once, few or many, or leave the size out.

size: -; D: -; V: TRBV6-5; J: TRBJ2-7; CDR3: CASSYQTTQYF; DNA: TGTGCCAGCAGTTACCAAACAACGCAGTACTTC
size: -; D: -; V: TRBV5-4; J: TRBJ2-6; CDR3: CASSLGGSGANVLTF; DNA: TGTGCCAGCAGCTTGGGCGGCTCTGGGGCCAACGTCCTGACTTTC
size: once; D: -; V: TRBV25-1; J: TRBJ1-3; CDR3: CASSDGGGLSSGNTIYF; DNA: TGTGCCAGCAGTGATGGCGGGGGACTGAGCTCTGGAAACACCATATATTTT
size: -; D: TRBD2; V: TRBV4-2; J: TRBJ2-1; CDR3: CASSQEASGAHNEQFF; DNA: TGTGCCAGCAGCCAAGAGGCTAGCGGGGCCCACAATGAGCAGTTCTTC
size: -; D: -; V: TRBV9; J: TRBJ2-3; CDR3: CASSVGSSKLTDTQYF; DNA: TGTGCCAGCAGCGTAGGGTCCTCCAAACTCACAGATACGCAGTATTTT
size: -; D: TRBD1; V: TRBV7-9; J: TRBJ1-1; CDR3: CASSSSDRDTEAFF; DNA: TGTGCCAGCAGCTCTTCCGACAGGGACACTGAAGCTTTCTTT
size: -; D: -; V: TRBV6-6; J: TRBJ2-7; CDR3: CASRTTGNSYEQYF; DNA: TGTGCCAGCAGAACAACAGGAAACTCCTACGAGCAGTACTTC
size: -; D: -; V: TRBV6-1; J: TRBJ1-5; CDR3: CASEKGGNQPQHF; DNA: TGTGCCAGTGAAAAGGGGGGCAATCAGCCCCAGCATTTT
size: -; D: TRBD1; V: TRBV7-3; J: TRBJ1-2; CDR3: CASRKEGAYGYTF; DNA: TGTGCCAGCAGGAAGGAGGGGGCATACGGCTACACCTTC
size: -; D: TRBD1; V: TRBV27; J: TRBJ1-5; CDR3: CASSFRRGTGSGPQHF; DNA: TGTGCCAGCAGTTTCCGCAGAGGGACAGGTTCTGGGCCCCAGCATTTT
size: few; D: -; V: TRBV18; J: TRBJ2-2; CDR3: CASSPLGNSNTGELFF; DNA: TGTGCCAGCTCACCACTCGGGAATTCGAACACCGGGGAGCTGTTTTTT
size: few; D: -; V: TRBV4-3; J: TRBJ1-3; CDR3: CASSHDRSSGNTIYF; DNA: TGCGCCAGCAGCCACGACAGGAGCTCTGGAAACACCATATATTTT
size: -; D: TRBD1; V: TRBV6-5; J: TRBJ1-2; CDR3: CASSYDAATGSYGYTF; DNA: TGTGCCAGCAGTTACGACGCCGCGACAGGGTCCTATGGCTACACCTTC
size: medium-sized; D: -; V: TRBV4-3; J: TRBJ2-7; CDR3: CASSQDARGTYEQYF; DNA: TGCGCCAGCAGCCAAGATGCCAGGGGAACCTACGAGCAGTACTTC
size: -; D: -; V: TRBV15; J: TRBJ2-5; CDR3: CATSKLSGPSQETQYF; DNA: TGTGCCACCAGCAAATTATCAGGGCCCTCCCAAGAGACCCAGTACTTC
size: few; D: -; V: TRBV4-3; J: TRBJ1-3; CDR3: CASSQDTSQGNTIYF; DNA: TGCGCCAGCAGCCAAGATACTTCCCAAGGAAACACCATATATTTT
size: -; D: -; V: TRBV9; J: TRBJ1-5; CDR3: CASSVAGQPGQPQHF; DNA: TGTGCCAGCAGCGTAGCAGGACAGCCGGGCCAGCCCCAGCATTTT
size: -; D: TRBD2; V: TRBV4-2; J: TRBJ2-2; CDR3: CASSQELAGGHTGELFF; DNA: TGTGCCAGCAGCCAAGAGCTAGCGGGGGGTCACACCGGGGAGCTGTTTTTT
size: -; D: TRBD1; V: TRBV5-1; J: TRBJ2-7; CDR3: CASSYRGYDEQYF; DNA: TGCGCCAGCAGCTACAGGGGCTACGACGAGCAGTACTTC
size: -; D: -; V: TRBV10-2; J: TRBJ2-2; CDR3: CASIPGQNTGELFF; DNA: TGCGCCAGCATACCGGGACAGAACACCGGGGAGCTGTTTTTT
size: -; D: -; V: TRBV27; J: TRBJ1-3; CDR3: CLSTDTIYF; DNA: TGTCTCTCTACTGACACCATATATTTT
size: -; D: -; V: TRBV5-1; J: TRBJ1-2; CDR3: CASSLTTDYGYTF; DNA: TGCGCCAGCAGCTTGACGACAGATTATGGCTACACCTTC
size: -; D: -; V: TRBV5-1; J: TRBJ2-2; CDR3: CASSRGENTGELFF; DNA: TGCGCCAGCAGCCGGGGAGAGAACACCGGGGAGCTGTTTTTT
size: -; D: TRBD1; V: TRBV11-2; J: TRBJ1-2; CDR3: CASSLGIQGAEGYTF; DNA: TGTGCCAGCAGCTTAGGCATTCAGGGGGCGGAGGGCTACACCTTC
size: once; D: -; V: TRBV12-5; J: TRBJ2-3; CDR3: CASGLGNSPDTQYF; DNA: TGTGCTAGTGGTTTGGGCAACTCCCCAGATACGCAGTATTTT
size: -; D: TRBD1; V: TRBV7-9; J: TRBJ1-6; CDR3: CASSPPTGNNSPLHF; DNA: TGTGCCAGCAGCCCTCCGACAGGGAACAATTCACCCCTCCACTTT
size: -; D: -; V: TRBV11-2; J: TRBJ1-4; CDR3: CASSPPGHRSNEKLFF; DNA: TGTGCCAGCAGCCCCCCCGGACACAGATCTAATGAAAAACTGTTTTTT
size: -; D: TRBD1; V: TRBV4-1; J: TRBJ2-7; CDR3: CASSPQWTGSYEQYF; DNA: TGCGCCAGCAGCCCGCAATGGACAGGGTCCTACGAGCAGTACTTC
size: -; D: -; V: TRBV4-2; J: TRBJ2-1; CDR3: CASSQEQGPRDEQFF; DNA: TGTGCCAGCAGCCAAGAGCAGGGGCCTAGGGATGAGCAGTTCTTC
size: -; D: -; V: TRBV6-6; J: TRBJ2-1; CDR3: CASSFSSSSLFF; DNA: TGTGCCAGCAGTTTTTCCTCTAGCAGCCTATTCTTC
size: -; D: TRBD2; V: TRBV4-3; J: TRBJ2-2; CDR3: CASSQDGGLTDTGELFF; DNA: TGCGCCAGCAGCCAAGATGGGGGACTAACAGACACCGGGGAGCTGTTTTTT
size: -; D: TRBD2; V: TRBV27; J: TRBJ2-2; CDR3: CASSPPSGLNTGELFF; DNA: TGTGCCAGCAGCCCGCCTAGCGGGCTCAACACCGGGGAGCTGTTTTTT
size: few; D: TRBD2; V: TRBV5-5; J: TRBJ2-1; CDR3: CASSLGNGRREEQFF; DNA: TGTGCCAGCAGCTTGGGGAATGGACGGCGGGAGGAGCAGTTCTTC
size: once; D: -; V: TRBV7-9; J: TRBJ2-3; CDR3: CASSSHRRWQNLSTDTQYF; DNA: TGTGCCAGCAGCTCCCATAGGAGGTGGCAGAACCTTAGCACAGATACGCAGTATTTT
size: -; D: -; V: TRBV27; J: TRBJ1-2; CDR3: CASSLSSPLFPYGYTF; DNA: TGTGCCAGCAGTTTATCGAGCCCACTCTTTCCCTATGGCTACACCTTC
size: -; D: TRBD1; V: TRBV6-1; J: TRBJ1-5; CDR3: CASSGRDRGGNQPQHF; DNA: TGTGCCAGCAGTGGACGGGACAGGGGTGGCAATCAGCCCCAGCATTTT
size: -; D: -; V: TRBV7-7; J: TRBJ2-7; CDR3: CASSSNRDTEQYF; DNA: TGTGCTAGCAGCTCCAACAGGGACACGGAGCAGTACTTC
size: -; D: -; V: TRBV7-8; J: TRBJ2-5; CDR3: CASFRDSPQETQYF; DNA: TGTGCCAGCTTCCGGGACTCACCGCAAGAGACCCAGTACTTC
size: -; D: -; V: TRBV6-1; J: TRBJ1-1; CDR3: CASSRVWDTEAFF; DNA: TGTGCCAGCAGCAGGGTTTGGGACACTGAAGCTTTCTTT
size: -; D: -; V: TRBV19; J: TRBJ1-5; CDR3: CASSPRDKSNQPQHF; DNA: TGTGCCAGTAGTCCCCGGGATAAAAGCAATCAGCCCCAGCATTTT
size: -; D: -; V: TRBV21-1; J: TRBJ2-1; CDR3: CASSTEQENNEQFF; DNA: TGTGCCAGCAGCACCGAACAGGAGAACAATGAGCAGTTCTTC
size: few; D: -; V: TRBV6-6; J: TRBJ2-7; CDR3: CASSNTNYEQYF; DNA: TGTGCCAGCTCGAATACAAACTACGAGCAGTACTTC
size: few; D: -; V: TRBV5-6; J: TRBJ1-6; CDR3: CASSSRVGIYNSPLHF; DNA: TGTGCCAGCAGCTCCAGGGTGGGGATCTATAATTCACCCCTCCACTTT
size: once; D: -; V: TRBV6-1; J: TRBJ2-5; CDR3: CASNQGLRETQYF; DNA: TGTGCCAGCAACCAGGGATTACGAGAGACCCAGTACTTC
size: few; D: -; V: TRBV7-9; J: TRBJ2-7; CDR3: CASSLEPQDEQYF; DNA: TGTGCCAGCAGCTTAGAACCTCAGGACGAGCAGTACTTC
size: -; D: TRBD2; V: TRBV4-3; J: TRBJ2-7; CDR3: CASSREPGTTAYEQYF; DNA: TGCGCCAGCAGCCGAGAGCCCGGGACTACCGCCTACGAGCAGTACTTC
size: few; D: TRBD1; V: TRBV7-2; J: TRBJ1-5; CDR3: CASSPQTGNNQPQHF; DNA: TGTGCCAGCAGCCCTCAGACAGGGAACAATCAGCCCCAGCATTTT
size: -; D: TRBD1; V: TRBV9; J: TRBJ2-3; CDR3: CASSERLLRDRLTDTQYF; DNA: TGTGCCAGCAGCGAAAGACTACTCCGGGACAGGCTAACAGATACGCAGTATTTT
size: -; D: TRBD1; V: TRBV19; J: TRBJ2-1; CDR3: CASSIVPGTGASEQFF; DNA: TGTGCCAGTAGTATAGTTCCCGGGACAGGGGCCAGTGAGCAGTTCTTC
size: -; D: -; V: TRBV14; J: TRBJ1-5; CDR3: CASSHSREDNQPQHF; DNA: TGTGCCAGCAGCCACAGCAGGGAGGACAATCAGCCCCAGCATTTT
size: few; D: TRBD1; V: TRBV6-4; J: TRBJ1-4; CDR3: CASSAPGQENEKLFF; DNA: TGTGCCAGCAGTGCCCCGGGACAGGAGAATGAAAAACTGTTTTTT
size: few; D: -; V: TRBV7-3; J: TRBJ1-1; CDR3: CASSPLPVQGYMNTEAFF; DNA: TGTGCCAGCAGCCCCCTCCCCGTGCAGGGATATATGAACACTGAAGCTTTCTTT